This T cell receptor beta chain was retrieved from a study of Graves' ophthalmopathy and Graves' hyperthyroidism. Study-level findings and limits: A 13-signature model separated ophthalmopathy from stable hyperthyroidism, reaching roughly 85% sensitivity and around 79% specificity cross-validated.

Clinical symptoms, serum thyroxine, TRAb, thyroid ultrasound and orbital computed tomography were relied on for diagnosis. Concerning this clonotype itself: Antigen: not known.

RNA served as the template for amplifying TCR beta CDR3 regions. First-round RT-PCR used HTBI primers; second-round multiplex PCR followed. One entry per CDR3 protein results from TCRdb running MiXCR on the multiplex PCR reads. The sample has over 40,000 distinct CDR3 sequences, under 55% seen once. The clonotype was recovered from an adult man with Graves' ophthalmopathy. Sequenced material: peripheral blood.

This CDR3 reads CSAVGATKNIQYF. DNA of the CDR3: TGCAGTGCTGTAGGGGCAACCAAAAACATTCAGTACTTC. V gene TRBV20-1 combines with J gene TRBJ2-4; D is possibly TRBD1 (5 bases). V was pared by 5 bases and J by 2 bases, with 10 bases between. The CDR3 runs to 13 residues. Germline assignment: CDR1 DFQATT and CDR2 SNEGSKA (reference sequence).